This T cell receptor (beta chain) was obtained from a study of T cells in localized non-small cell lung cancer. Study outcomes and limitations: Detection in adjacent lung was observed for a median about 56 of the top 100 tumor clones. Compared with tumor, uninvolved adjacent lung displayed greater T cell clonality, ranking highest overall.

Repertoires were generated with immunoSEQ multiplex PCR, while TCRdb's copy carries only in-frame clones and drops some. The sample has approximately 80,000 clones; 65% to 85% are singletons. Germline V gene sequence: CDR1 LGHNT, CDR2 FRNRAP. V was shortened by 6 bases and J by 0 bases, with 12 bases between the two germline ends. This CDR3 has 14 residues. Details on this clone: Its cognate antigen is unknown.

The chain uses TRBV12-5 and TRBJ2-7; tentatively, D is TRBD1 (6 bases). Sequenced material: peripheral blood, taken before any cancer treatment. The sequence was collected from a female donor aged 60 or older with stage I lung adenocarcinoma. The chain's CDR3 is CASGLQGTSYEQYF. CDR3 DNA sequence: TGTGCTAGTGGCCTACAGGGCACCTCCTACGAGCAGTACTTC.